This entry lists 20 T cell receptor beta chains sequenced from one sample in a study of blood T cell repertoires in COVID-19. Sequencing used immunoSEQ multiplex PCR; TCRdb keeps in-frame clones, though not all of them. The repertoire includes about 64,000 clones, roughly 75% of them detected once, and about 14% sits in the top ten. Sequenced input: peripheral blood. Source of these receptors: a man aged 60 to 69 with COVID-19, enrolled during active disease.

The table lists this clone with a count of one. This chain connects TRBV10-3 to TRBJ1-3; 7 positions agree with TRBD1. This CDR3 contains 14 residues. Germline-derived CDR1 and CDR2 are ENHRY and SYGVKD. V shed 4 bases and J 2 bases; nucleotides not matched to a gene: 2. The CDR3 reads CAISAQGAGNTIYF. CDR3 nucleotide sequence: TGTGCCATCAGTGCCCAGGGGGCTGGAAACACCATATATTTT.

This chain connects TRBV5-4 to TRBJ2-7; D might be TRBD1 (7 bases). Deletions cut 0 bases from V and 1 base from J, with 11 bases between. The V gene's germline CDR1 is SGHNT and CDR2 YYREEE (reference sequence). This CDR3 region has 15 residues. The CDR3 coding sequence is TGTGCCAGCAGCTTGGGCGGGACAGCATCCTACGAGCAGTACTTC. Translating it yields CASSLGGTASYEQYF.

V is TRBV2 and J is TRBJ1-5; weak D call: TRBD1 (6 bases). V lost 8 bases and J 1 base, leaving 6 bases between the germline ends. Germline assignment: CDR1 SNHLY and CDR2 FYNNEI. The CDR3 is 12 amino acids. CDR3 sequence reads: CASGGSNQPQHF. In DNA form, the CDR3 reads TGTGCCAGCGGGGGCAGCAATCAGCCCCAGCATTTT.

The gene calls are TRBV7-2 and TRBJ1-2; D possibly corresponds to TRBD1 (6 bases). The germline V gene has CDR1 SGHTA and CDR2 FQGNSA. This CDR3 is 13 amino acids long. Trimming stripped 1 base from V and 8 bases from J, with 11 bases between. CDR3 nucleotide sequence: TGTGCCAGCAGCTTAGTCGCAGGGGAGGGCTACACCTTC. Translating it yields CASSLVAGEGYTF. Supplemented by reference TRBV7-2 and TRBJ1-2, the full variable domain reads GAGVSQSPSNKVTEKGKDVELRCDPISGHTALYWYRQSLGQGLEFLIYFQGNSAPDKSGLPSDRFSAERTGGSVSTLTIQRTQQEDSAVYLCASSLVAGEGYTFGSGTRLTVV.

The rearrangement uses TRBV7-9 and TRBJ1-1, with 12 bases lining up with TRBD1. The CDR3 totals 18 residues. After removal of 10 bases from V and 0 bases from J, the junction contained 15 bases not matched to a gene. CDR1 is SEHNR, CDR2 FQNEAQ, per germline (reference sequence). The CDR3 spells CAIGNPGQGAGMNTEAFF. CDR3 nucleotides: TGTGCCATTGGTAATCCGGGACAGGGGGCCGGGATGAACACTGAAGCTTTCTTT. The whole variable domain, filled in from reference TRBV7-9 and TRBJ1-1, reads DTGVSQNPRHKITKRGQNVTFRCDPISEHNRLYWYRQTLGQGPEFLTYFQNEAQLEKSRLLSDRFSAERPKGSFSTLEIQRTEQGDSAMYLCAIGNPGQGAGMNTEAFFGQGTRLTVV.

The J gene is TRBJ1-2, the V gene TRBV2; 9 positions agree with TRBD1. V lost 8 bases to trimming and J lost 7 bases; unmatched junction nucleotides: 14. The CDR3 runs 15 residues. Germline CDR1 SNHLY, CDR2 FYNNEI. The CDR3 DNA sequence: TGTGCCAGCGACGACGCGATACAGGGGGCGCGTGGCTACACCTTC. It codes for CASDDAIQGARGYTF.

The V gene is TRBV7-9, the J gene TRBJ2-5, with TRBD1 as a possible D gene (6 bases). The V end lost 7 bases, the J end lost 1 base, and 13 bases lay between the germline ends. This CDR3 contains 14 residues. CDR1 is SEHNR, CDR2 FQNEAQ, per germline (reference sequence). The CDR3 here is CASTHRATQETQYF. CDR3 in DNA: TGTGCCAGCACACACAGGGCGACCCAAGAGACCCAGTACTTC.

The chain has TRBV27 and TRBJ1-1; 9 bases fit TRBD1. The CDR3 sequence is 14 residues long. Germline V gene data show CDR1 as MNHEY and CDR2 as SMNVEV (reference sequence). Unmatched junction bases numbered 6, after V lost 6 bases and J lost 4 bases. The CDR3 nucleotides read TGTGCCAGCAGCCGGGACAGGGAGGGCACTGAAGCTTTCTTT. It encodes CASSRDREGTEAFF.

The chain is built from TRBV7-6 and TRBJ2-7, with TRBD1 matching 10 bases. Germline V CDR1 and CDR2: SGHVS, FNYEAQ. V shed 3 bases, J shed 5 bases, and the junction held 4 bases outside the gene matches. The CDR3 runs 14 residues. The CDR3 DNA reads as TGTGCCAGCAGCTTTGCAGGGACAGGGGACGAGCAGTACTTC. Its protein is CASSFAGTGDEQYF. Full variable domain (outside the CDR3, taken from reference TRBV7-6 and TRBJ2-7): GAGVSQSPRYKVTKRGQDVALRCDPISGHVSLYWYRQALGQGPEFLTYFNYEAQQDKSGLPNDRFSAERPEGSISTLTIQRTEQRDSAMYRCASSFAGTGDEQYFGPGTRLTVT.

CDR3 in amino acids: CASSRPLTGAHQETQYF. The CDR3 nucleotides read TGTGCCAGCAGCCGCCCTTTGACAGGGGCCCACCAAGAGACCCAGTACTTC. The chain is built from TRBV5-5 and TRBJ2-5; 8 positions agree with TRBD1. In germline, CDR1 is SGHKS, CDR2 YYEKEE (reference sequence). This CDR3 is built from 17 residues. V trimming: 4 bases; J trimming: 0 bases; junction bases outside the gene matches: 11.

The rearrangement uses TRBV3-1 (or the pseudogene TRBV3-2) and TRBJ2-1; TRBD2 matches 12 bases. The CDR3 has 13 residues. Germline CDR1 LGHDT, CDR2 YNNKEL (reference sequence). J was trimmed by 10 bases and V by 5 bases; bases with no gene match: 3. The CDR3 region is CASSSLAGGEQFF. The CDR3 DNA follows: TGTGCCAGCAGCTCCCTAGCGGGGGGGGAGCAGTTCTTC.

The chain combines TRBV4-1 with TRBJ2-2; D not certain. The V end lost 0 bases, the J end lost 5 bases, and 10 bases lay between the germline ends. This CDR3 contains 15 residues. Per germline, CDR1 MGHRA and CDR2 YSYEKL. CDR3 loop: CASSQDLRVTGELFF. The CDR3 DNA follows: TGCGCCAGCAGCCAAGATCTTAGAGTTACCGGGGAGCTGTTTTTT.

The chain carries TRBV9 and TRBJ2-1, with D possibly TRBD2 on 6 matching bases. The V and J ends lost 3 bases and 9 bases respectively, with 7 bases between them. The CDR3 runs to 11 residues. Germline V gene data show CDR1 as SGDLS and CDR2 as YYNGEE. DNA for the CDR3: TGTGCCAGCAGCGGGGGAGGTGAGCAGTTCTTC. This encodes CASSGGGEQFF. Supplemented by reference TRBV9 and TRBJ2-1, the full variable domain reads DSGVTQTPKHLITATGQRVTLRCSPRSGDLSVYWYQQSLDQGLQFLIQYYNGEERAKGNILERFSAQQFPDLHSELNLSSLELGDSALYFCASSGGGEQFFGPGTRLTVL.

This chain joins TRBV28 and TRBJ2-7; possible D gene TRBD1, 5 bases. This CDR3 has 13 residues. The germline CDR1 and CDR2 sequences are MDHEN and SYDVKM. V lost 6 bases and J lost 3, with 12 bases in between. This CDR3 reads CASSHQDNYEQYF. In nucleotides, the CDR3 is TGTGCCAGCAGCCACCAGGACAACTACGAGCAGTACTTC.

CDR3 sequence: CASSLVGVHEQYF. CDR3 DNA: TGCGCCAGCAGCTTGGTCGGGGTACACGAGCAGTACTTC. J is TRBJ2-7 and V is TRBV5-1; D is perhaps TRBD2 (5 bases). The V end was cut by 0 bases, the J end by 5 bases, with 9 bases between. CDR1 is SGHRS, CDR2 YFSETQ, per germline. The CDR3 spans 13 residues.

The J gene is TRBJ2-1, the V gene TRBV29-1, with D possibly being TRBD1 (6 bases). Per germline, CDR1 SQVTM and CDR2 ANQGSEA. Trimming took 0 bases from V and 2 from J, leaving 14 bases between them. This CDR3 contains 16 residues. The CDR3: CSVEDTGSNTYNEQFF. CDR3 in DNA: TGCAGCGTTGAAGATACAGGGTCCAACACCTACAATGAGCAGTTCTTC.

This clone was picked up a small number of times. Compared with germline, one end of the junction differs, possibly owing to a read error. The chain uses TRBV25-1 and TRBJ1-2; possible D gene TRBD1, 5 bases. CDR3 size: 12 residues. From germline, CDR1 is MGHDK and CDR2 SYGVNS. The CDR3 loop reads CASSEPMGKGFF. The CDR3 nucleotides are TGTGCCAGCAGTGAACCCATGGGCAAGGGGTTTTTC.

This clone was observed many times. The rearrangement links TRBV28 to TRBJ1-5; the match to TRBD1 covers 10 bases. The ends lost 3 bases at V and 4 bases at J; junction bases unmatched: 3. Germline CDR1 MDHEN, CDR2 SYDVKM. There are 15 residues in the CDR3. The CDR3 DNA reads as TGTGCCAGCAGTTTCTCGGGACAGGGGAATCAGCCCCAGCATTTT. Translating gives CASSFSGQGNQPQHF.

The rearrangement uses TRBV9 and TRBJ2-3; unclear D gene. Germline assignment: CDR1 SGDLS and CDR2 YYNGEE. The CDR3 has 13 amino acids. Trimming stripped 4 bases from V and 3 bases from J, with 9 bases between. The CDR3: CASSLRLTDTQYF. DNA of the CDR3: TGTGCCAGCAGCCTCAGACTGACAGATACGCAGTATTTT.

CDR3 in DNA: TGTGCCAGCAGCTCCGGACTAGCGGCGAACACCGGGGAGCTGTTTTTT. It is translated as CASSSGLAANTGELFF. The chain carries TRBV5-5 and TRBJ2-2, with 10 bases aligning to TRBD2. Losses at the gene ends were 3 bases for V and 0 bases for J; bases not matched to a gene: 2. This CDR3 has 16 amino acids. The germline V gene has CDR1 SGHKS and CDR2 YYEKEE (reference sequence). Full variable domain (remainder filled in from reference TRBV5-5 and TRBJ2-2): DAGVTQSPTHLIKTRGQQVTLRCSPISGHKSVSWYQQVLGQGPQFIFQYYEKEERGRGNFPDRFSARQFPNYSSELNVNALLLGDSALYLCASSSGLAANTGELFFGEGSRLTVL.